The source of this T cell receptor (beta chain) is a study of blood T cell repertoires in COVID-19. About the research overall: The United States, Italy and Spain provided the acute and convalescent COVID-19 samples. T cells, B-cell-depleted T cells, or PBMCs supplied cDNA or gDNA.

Some clones are missing from TCRdb's copy, which holds only in-frame ones; the method was immunoSEQ multiplex PCR. The sample has under 170,000 clones, around 90% seen once. V dropped 10 bases and J dropped 0 bases, with 12 bases sitting between them. The CDR3 runs 13 residues. Germline loops: CDR1 WNHNN, CDR2 SYGVQD (reference sequence). This clonotype was obtained from a woman aged 60-75 years with active or convalescent COVID-19. Sequenced input: peripheral blood. The chain is built from TRBV10-1 and TRBJ2-5; a weak D match, TRBD2 (5 bases). CDR3 bases: TGCGCCACAAGACGAGGGTACCAAGAGACCCAGTACTTC. This codes for CATRRGYQETQYF.